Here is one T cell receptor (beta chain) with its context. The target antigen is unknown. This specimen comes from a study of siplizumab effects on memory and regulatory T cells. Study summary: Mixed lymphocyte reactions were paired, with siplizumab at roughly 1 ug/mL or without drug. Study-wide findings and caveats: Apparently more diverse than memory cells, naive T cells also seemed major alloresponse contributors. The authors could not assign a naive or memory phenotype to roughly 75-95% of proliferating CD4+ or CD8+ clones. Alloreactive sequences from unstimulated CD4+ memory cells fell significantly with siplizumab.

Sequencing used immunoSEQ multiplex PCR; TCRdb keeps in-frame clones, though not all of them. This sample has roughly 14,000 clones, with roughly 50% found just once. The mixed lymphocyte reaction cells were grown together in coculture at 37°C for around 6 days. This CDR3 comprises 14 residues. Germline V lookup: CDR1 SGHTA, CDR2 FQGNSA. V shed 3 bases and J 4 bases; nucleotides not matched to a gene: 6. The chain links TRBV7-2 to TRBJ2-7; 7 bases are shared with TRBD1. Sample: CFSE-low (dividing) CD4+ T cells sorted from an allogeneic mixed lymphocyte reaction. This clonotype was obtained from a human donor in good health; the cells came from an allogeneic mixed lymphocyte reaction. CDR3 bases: TGTGCCAGCAGCTTCCAGGGGGTCATATACGAGCAGTACTTC. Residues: CASSFQGVIYEQYF.